These 2 T cell receptor beta chains were sequenced from one sample in a study of blood T cells in healthy people across ages. Combining a sample-barcoded 5' primer with a J-beta primer mix, a second PCR ran for about 6 to 12 cycles. TCRdb re-derived calls from the 5' RACE reads in MiXCR, one entry per CDR3 protein. The profile shows about 1.7 million distinct CDR3 sequences, approximately 30% of them singletons. Sequencing was done on a sample of blood. Source of these receptors: a woman aged 30 to 39 in good health.

As to this clonotype: Germline and junction disagree at one end, which may indicate a read error. The gene calls are TRBV24-1 and TRBJ2-2; perhaps TRBD2 as D (5 bases). The CDR3 consists of 15 residues. Germline loops: CDR1 KGHDR, CDR2 SFDVKD. In DNA form, the CDR3 reads TGTGCCACCAGTGGGGGTTCGGTGAACACCGGGGAGCGGTTTTTT. Translation gives CATSGGSVNTGERFF.

This clonotype was observed a handful of times. The rearrangement joins TRBV4-1 to TRBJ2-5, with D perhaps TRBD1 (6 bases). V was shortened by 0 bases and J by 5 bases, with 10 bases between the two germline ends. The CDR3 runs 14 residues. Germline CDR1 MGHRA, CDR2 YSYEKL. The chain's CDR3 is CASSQDRGMETQYF. DNA of the CDR3: TGCGCCAGCAGCCAAGACAGGGGAATGGAGACCCAGTACTTC.